This T cell receptor beta chain was observed in a study of blood T cells in healthy people across ages. General study points: Expanded clonotype changes were possibly confounded by unknown donor CMV status.

In this sample, this clonotype turned up many times. The antigen is undetermined. Together with a sample-barcoded 5' primer, a J-beta primer mix was included in a second PCR lasting about 6 to 12 cycles. Each cDNA molecule, via a template-switch adaptor with 12 random nucleotides, was tagged. From the 5' RACE reads, TCRdb called clonotypes with MiXCR, one entry per CDR3 protein. This table has 850,000 or so distinct CDR3 sequences, more than 25% appearing once. Donors were healthy Caucasian individuals from Russia aged roughly 6 to 95. The specimen was blood. The origin of this receptor is a woman older than 75 in good health.

CDR3 loop: CSATGQGGQPQHF. In DNA form, the CDR3 reads TGCAGTGCTACCGGACAGGGTGGGCAGCCCCAGCATTTT. The chain joins TRBV20-1 to TRBJ1-5, with 8 bases that match TRBD1. Germline CDR1 is DFQATT and CDR2 is SNEGSKA (reference sequence). Trimming took 4 bases from V and 7 from J; bases not matched to a gene: 6. This CDR3 region has 13 residues.